A selection of T cell receptor beta chains follows, all from one sample in a study of blood T cell repertoires in COVID-19. Produced via immunoSEQ multiplex PCR; TCRdb's table is partial and in-frame only. Here the sample spans roughly 200,000 clones, roughly 80% being singletons. Sequencing was done on a sample of peripheral blood. These receptors were collected from a man aged 45-60 years who had recovered from COVID-19. CDR3s leave out the opening cysteine and the closing phenylalanine or tryptophan.

J gene | V gene | CDR3 protein
TRBJ2-7 | TRBV7-9 | ASKPGLASHEQY
TRBJ2-7 | TRBV28 | AASPAADYEQY
TRBJ1-5 | TRBV29-1 | SVEEREGRPQH
TRBJ1-1 | TRBV28 | ASSSGGAIGEAF
TRBJ2-1 | TRBV13 | ASSTGQGGPNNEQF
TRBJ1-1 | TRBV19 | ASSPNRGEWNTEAF
TRBJ2-5 | TRBV30 | AWSNRFLVAETQY
TRBJ2-1 | TRBV20-1 | SASPPFDNNEQF
TRBJ2-7 | TRBV2 | ASSRLAGNREQY
TRBJ1-2 | TRBV25-1 | ASSSQGARGYT
TRBJ1-2 | TRBV29-1 | SVEGSRLNYGYT
TRBJ1-2 | TRBV9 | ASSVDPGPDYGYT
TRBJ1-5 | TRBV7-3 | ASSLEAGQPQH
TRBJ2-1 | TRBV27 | ASSTLDSSAFYNEQF
TRBJ1-2 | TRBV5-4 | ASSFPRQAYRYT
TRBJ2-7 | TRBV21-1 | ASSKGPGTGGSEQY
TRBJ1-1 | TRBV28 | ASSLQTGLNTEAF
TRBJ2-3 | TRBV2 | ASSDTSLTDTQY
TRBJ1-5 | TRBV6-6 | ASTETRGRRHH
TRBJ1-5 | TRBV6-5 | ASRKGSNQPQH